These 32 T cell receptor beta chains were sequenced from one sample in a study of T cell responses to AZD1222 COVID-19 vaccine. TCRdb keeps only in-frame clones here, not all; method: immunoSEQ multiplex PCR. The sample holds 180,000 or so clones; approximately 95% are singletons and the top ten take 1%. The sample was peripheral blood, taken 28 days after the second AZD1222 dose. The receptors shown here come from an adult who received the AZD1222 COVID-19 vaccine.

J is TRBJ2-2 and V is TRBV4-1; 10 bases match TRBD1. V shed 3 bases, J shed 1 base, and the junction held 14 bases outside the gene matches. CDR3 length: 20 residues. Germline V gene data show CDR1 as MGHRA and CDR2 as YSYEKL. This chain's CDR3 is CASSHRTRTGGGLNTGELFF. The CDR3 DNA sequence: TGCGCCAGCAGCCATCGGACCAGGACAGGGGGAGGGTTGAACACCGGGGAGCTGTTTTTT.

This sequence joins TRBV29-1 and TRBJ1-2; TRBD1 matches at 10 bases. This CDR3 region has 14 residues. CDR1 is SQVTM, CDR2 ANQGSEA, per germline. V lost 6 bases and J lost 4; bases outside the gene matches: 8. CDR3: CSVGSGTGVYGYTF. CDR3 DNA: TGCAGCGTGGGCTCCGGGACAGGGGTCTATGGCTACACCTTC.

There are a few counts of this clone. The chain has TRBV30 and TRBJ1-2; TRBD1 matches at 8 bases. The CDR3 loop spans 14 amino acids. Germline trimming cut 2 bases from V and 7 bases from J; bases unmatched to any gene: 9. Germline CDR1 reads GTSNPN; CDR2 reads SVGIG (reference sequence). CDR3 nucleotides: TGTGCCTGGAGTCTCCTGACAGGGGCTGTTGGCTACACCTTC. Translated: CAWSLLTGAVGYTF.

The chain carries TRBV19 and TRBJ1-5; D is undetermined. Germline V gene lookup returns CDR1 LNHDA and CDR2 SQIVND (reference sequence). The CDR3 loop spans 13 amino acids. Trimming removed 6 bases from V and 3 bases from J, with 9 bases in between. This CDR3 reads CASSDRYNQPQHF. For the CDR3, the DNA is TGTGCCAGTAGCGATAGGTACAATCAGCCCCAGCATTTT.

This clone has more than one count but fewer than ten. The chain couples TRBV6-5 to TRBJ1-2; 8 bases agree with TRBD1. CDR1 MNHEY and CDR2 SVGAGI come from the germline V gene. Trimming took 2 bases from V and 4 from J; bases not matched to a gene: 3. The CDR3 sequence is 14 residues long. CDR3 loop: CASSYQGASYGYTF. In nucleotides, the CDR3 is TGTGCCAGCAGTTACCAGGGGGCCAGCTATGGCTACACCTTC.

V usage is TRBV6-5 and J usage is TRBJ1-3; D is possibly TRBD1 (5 bases). In germline, CDR1 is MNHEY, CDR2 SVGAGI. CDR3 length equals 14 residues. V lost 2 bases and J lost 7, with 12 bases in between. CDR3 sequence reads: CASSYATAGNTIYF. As DNA, the CDR3 is TGTGCCAGCAGTTACGCGACGGCAGGGAACACCATATATTTT.

The V and J genes are TRBV19 and TRBJ1-1; the D gene is possibly TRBD1 (6 bases). The germline V gene has CDR1 LNHDA and CDR2 SQIVND (reference sequence). V lost 6 bases, J lost 1 base, and 9 bases lay in between. This CDR3 region has 13 residues. CDR3 coding DNA: TGTGCCAGTAGAACAGGGCAGAACACTGAAGCTTTCTTT. Protein sequence: CASRTGQNTEAFF.

The J gene is TRBJ1-6, the V gene TRBV10-2, with TRBD1 identical over 8 bases. The CDR3 loop spans 13 amino acids. Germline V CDR1 and CDR2: WSHSY, SAAADI. With 6 bases clipped from V and 9 bases from J, the junction kept 4 bases outside the gene matches. The CDR3 loop reads CASSGTGGSPLHF. The CDR3, as DNA: TGCGCCAGCAGCGGGACAGGCGGTTCACCCCTCCACTTT.

This chain joins TRBV7-3 and TRBJ1-4; D is unclear. The CDR3 has 13 residues. V lost 6 bases and J lost 5, with 10 bases in between. The germline gives CDR1 SGHTA, CDR2 FQGTGA. The CDR3 nucleotides read TGTGCCAGCAGTTCCGGGGTAAATGAAAAACTGTTTTTT. Its translation is CASSSGVNEKLFF.

The chain uses TRBV7-3 and TRBJ1-2; perhaps TRBD1 as D (5 bases). Germline V gene data show CDR1 as SGHTA and CDR2 as FQGTGA. The V and J ends lost 0 bases and 4 bases respectively, with 15 bases between them. This CDR3 region has 16 residues. In nucleotides, the CDR3 is TGTGCCAGCAGCTTAACGTCCCAGGGCCGTGCCTATGGCTACACCTTC. It specifies CASSLTSQGRAYGYTF.

The chain recombines TRBV24-1 with TRBJ2-5; 9 nucleotides line up with TRBD2. V lost 5 bases to trimming and J lost 0 bases; unmatched junction nucleotides: 6. The CDR3 totals 16 residues. Germline V gives CDR1 KGHDR, CDR2 SFDVKD. CDR3 protein: CATSGGAGGYQETQYF. For the CDR3, the DNA is TGTGCCACCAGTGGAGGAGCGGGGGGTTACCAAGAGACCCAGTACTTC.

The gene calls are TRBV7-3 and TRBJ1-6; D might be TRBD1 (5 bases). Trimming left V 6 bases short and J 4 bases short, with 10 bases between. In germline, CDR1 is SGHTA, CDR2 FQGTGA. The CDR3 is 14 residues long. The CDR3 region is CASRSGPYNSPLHF. CDR3 coding DNA: TGTGCCAGCAGGTCGGGACCGTATAATTCACCCCTCCACTTT. The whole variable domain, filled in from reference TRBV7-3 and TRBJ1-6, reads GAGVSQTPSNKVTEKGKYVELRCDPISGHTALYWYRQSLGQGPEFLIYFQGTGAADDSGLPNDRFFAVRPEGSVSTLKIQRTERGDSAVYLCASRSGPYNSPLHFGNGTRLTVT.

To note about this clone: The sample carries other DNA sequences with the same CDR3. This chain links TRBV5-1 with TRBJ1-5, with D perhaps TRBD1 (5 bases). Germline CDR1 and CDR2: SGHRS and YFSETQ. V lost 1 base and J lost 0, with 8 bases in between. The CDR3 consists of 15 residues. Here the CDR3 DNA reads TGCGCCAGCAGCTTGCGGGGGAATAGCAATCAGCCCCAGCATTTT. It codes for CASSLRGNSNQPQHF.

The V call is TRBV27, the J call TRBJ2-2; the D gene is possibly TRBD1 (6 bases). The V gene lost 10 bases and the J gene lost 6 bases, with 12 bases spanning the gap. In germline, CDR1 is MNHEY, CDR2 SMNVEV (reference sequence). This CDR3 region has 12 residues. The CDR3 spells CAIKQGSGELFF. The CDR3 DNA reads TGTGCCATAAAACAGGGATCCGGGGAGCTGTTTTTT.

The CDR3 region has the DNA TGTGCCAGCAGCGCCTACGGGAGAACAAATCAGCCCCAGCATTTT. Its translation: CASSAYGRTNQPQHF. The chain employs TRBV7-2 and TRBJ1-5; no clear D. Germline V gene sequence: CDR1 SGHTA, CDR2 FQGNSA. V dropped 5 bases and J dropped 4 bases, with 15 bases sitting between them. This CDR3 spans 15 amino acids.

The chain employs TRBV30 and TRBJ1-2; D unresolved. The length of the CDR3 is 11 residues. V was trimmed by 0 bases and J by 8 bases, leaving 7 bases between them. The germline CDR1 and CDR2 sequences are GTSNPN and SVGIG (reference sequence). CDR3 region: CAWSVRLGYTF. CDR3 bases: TGTGCCTGGAGTGTACGGTTGGGCTACACCTTC.

This clone showed up just a few times. The chain is built from TRBV18 and TRBJ1-4, with a weak D call TRBD1 (6 bases). Germline V CDR1 and CDR2: KGHSH, LQKENI. The V end lost 3 bases, the J end lost 8 bases, and 13 bases lay between the germline ends. This CDR3 has 14 amino acids. CDR3 nucleotides: TGTGCCAGCTCACCGGGGGCCTTGGGGGAAAAACTGTTTTTT. It encodes CASSPGALGEKLFF. Variable domain in full (rest from reference TRBV18 and TRBJ1-4): NAGVMQNPRHLVRRRGQEARLRCSPMKGHSHVYWYRQLPEEGLKFMVYLQKENIIDESGMPKERFSAEFPKEGPSILRIQQVVRGDSAAYFCASSPGALGEKLFFGSGTQLSVL.

J is TRBJ1-1 and V is TRBV25-1; unclear D gene. V lost 5 bases and J lost 5, with 15 bases in between. The germline gives CDR1 MGHDK, CDR2 SYGVNS. The CDR3 contains 14 residues. The CDR3 protein is CASSKEPVGTEAFF. In DNA form, the CDR3 reads TGTGCCAGCAGTAAGGAACCCGTGGGTACTGAAGCTTTCTTT.

The chain combines TRBV2 with TRBJ1-4, with TRBD1 matching over 8 bases. This CDR3 has 16 amino acids. V dropped 7 bases and J dropped 8; count of bases not matched to a gene: 15. Looked up from germline, CDR1 is SNHLY and CDR2 is FYNNEI. This CDR3 reads CASTGAGGVSSEKLFF. DNA for the CDR3: TGTGCCAGCACAGGGGCAGGGGGCGTGTCTTCGGAAAAACTGTTTTTT.

This clone was seen only once. The CDR3 nucleotides read TGTGCCAGCAGCCCTCAGCAGGGGGCGTTGGGTGAGCAGTACTTC. Translating gives CASSPQQGALGEQYF. The chain has TRBV7-2 and TRBJ2-7, with TRBD1 identical over 8 bases. Germline V gives CDR1 SGHTA, CDR2 FQGNSA. The CDR3 sequence is 15 residues long. Unmatched junction bases numbered 13, after V lost 5 bases and J lost 7 bases.

The rearrangement uses TRBV16 and TRBJ2-2; possibly TRBD2 for D (5 bases). Germline values: CDR1 KGHSY, CDR2 FQNENV. CDR3 length equals 13 residues. V was trimmed by 7 bases and J by 4 bases, leaving 10 bases between them. The CDR3 here is CASKYRGTGELFF. CDR3 coding DNA: TGTGCCAGCAAATATCGGGGCACCGGGGAGCTGTTTTTT.

The genes are TRBV28 and TRBJ1-1, with 7 positions matching TRBD1. V gave up 6 bases and J gave up 1 base; unmatched junction bases: 17. The CDR3 spans 18 residues. CDR1 is MDHEN, CDR2 SYDVKM, per germline. Here the CDR3 reads CASSPAAFKTGSNTEAFF. DNA for the CDR3: TGTGCCAGCAGCCCGGCGGCGTTTAAGACAGGGTCGAACACTGAAGCTTTCTTT.

The chain is built from TRBV5-1 and TRBJ1-1; D ambiguous. The V end was cut by 0 bases, the J end by 5 bases, with 8 bases between. The CDR3 length is 13 residues. Germline CDR1 and CDR2: SGHRS and YFSETQ. The CDR3 is CASSLAQRTEAFF. CDR3 in DNA: TGCGCCAGCAGCTTGGCTCAGCGGACTGAAGCTTTCTTT. The whole variable domain, filled in from reference TRBV5-1 and TRBJ1-1, reads KAGVTQTPRYLIKTRGQQVTLSCSPISGHRSVSWYQQTPGQGLQFLFEYFSETQRNKGNFPGRFSGRQFSNSRSEMNVSTLELGDSALYLCASSLAQRTEAFFGQGTRLTVV.

The chain has TRBV7-2 and TRBJ2-2, with TRBD2 matching 7 bases. V lost 6 bases to trimming and J lost 7 bases; unmatched junction nucleotides: 8. The CDR3 spans 14 residues. Germline V lookup: CDR1 SGHTA, CDR2 FQGNSA. As DNA, the CDR3 is TGTGCCAGCAGGACCGGGACTAATAACGGGGAGCTGTTTTTT. This encodes CASRTGTNNGELFF.

This clone has a single count. This chain joins TRBV5-1 and TRBJ1-2, with D tentatively TRBD1 (6 bases). CDR1 is SGHRS, CDR2 YFSETQ, per germline. The CDR3 is made up of 18 amino acids. V was trimmed by 4 bases and J by 3 bases, leaving 25 bases between them. The CDR3 coding sequence is TGCGCCAGCAGCCCCTCCGAGGGGGGCGCAGATTTGCACTATGGCTACACCTTC. The encoded protein is CASSPSEGGADLHYGYTF. Full variable domain (rest looked up from reference TRBV5-1 and TRBJ1-2): KAGVTQTPRYLIKTRGQQVTLSCSPISGHRSVSWYQQTPGQGLQFLFEYFSETQRNKGNFPGRFSGRQFSNSRSEMNVSTLELGDSALYLCASSPSEGGADLHYGYTFGSGTRLTVV.

This clone was detected once. This chain uses TRBV18 with TRBJ1-3; D remains ambiguous. CDR1 and CDR2 from the germline V gene are KGHSH and LQKENI. The CDR3 is 14 amino acids. With 10 bases removed from V and 0 bases from J, the gap between germline ends came to 13 bases. The CDR3 loop reads CATTREASGNTIYF. In nucleotides, the CDR3 is TGTGCCACCACGAGAGAAGCCTCTGGAAACACCATATATTTT.

The rearrangement links TRBV3-1 (or the pseudogene TRBV3-2) to TRBJ1-3, with D possibly being TRBD1 (6 bases). Germline V gene sequence: CDR1 LGHDT, CDR2 YNNKEL (reference sequence). The CDR3 has 15 amino acids. V was cut by 4 bases and J by 0 bases, with 10 bases left in between. CDR3 sequence reads: CASSLGDISGNTIYF. As DNA, the CDR3 is TGTGCCAGCAGCCTAGGGGACATCTCTGGAAACACCATATATTTT.

The rearrangement uses TRBV19 and TRBJ2-2, with TRBD1 matching 7 bases. Germline loops: CDR1 LNHDA, CDR2 SQIVND (reference sequence). The CDR3 contains 14 residues. J was trimmed by 5 bases and V by 4 bases; bases with no gene match: 4. CDR3 DNA sequence: TGTGCCAGTAGTAACAGGGGCTATACCGGGGAGCTGTTTTTT. It yields the protein CASSNRGYTGELFF.

This clone was found once. The rearrangement joins TRBV9 to TRBJ2-1; D is perhaps TRBD1 or TRBD2 (6 bases each). V lost 4 bases, J lost 4 bases, and 18 bases lay in between. Germline CDR1 reads SGDLS; CDR2 reads YYNGEE. The length of the CDR3 is 16 residues. The DNA for the CDR3 is TGTGCCAGCAGCAACTTAGCGAGGGGGGTGTACAATGAGCAGTTCTTC. Translating it yields CASSNLARGVYNEQFF.

V is TRBV28 and J is TRBJ2-1; perhaps TRBD2 as D (5 bases). The CDR3 is 12 residues long. From germline, CDR1 is MDHEN and CDR2 SYDVKM. The V gene lost 9 bases and the J gene lost 4 bases, with 10 bases spanning the gap. CDR3 coding DNA: TGTGCCAGTTTTTCGGGGTACAATGAGCAGTTCTTC. As protein: CASFSGYNEQFF.

This CDR3 reads CASRLRDWGTEAFF. The CDR3 bases are TGTGCCAGCAGGCTTCGGGACTGGGGCACTGAAGCTTTCTTT. The V and J genes are TRBV7-9 and TRBJ1-1; D may be TRBD1 (5 bases). CDR1 and CDR2 (germline): SEHNR, FQNEAQ (reference sequence). V was cut by 6 bases and J by 4 bases, with 15 bases left in between. This CDR3 region has 14 residues.

This chain uses TRBV7-9 with TRBJ2-7, with D possibly TRBD2 on 5 matching bases. V dropped 4 bases and J dropped 5 bases, with 15 bases sitting between them. This CDR3 region has 14 residues. The germline V gene has CDR1 SEHNR and CDR2 FQNEAQ (reference sequence). CDR3 sequence: CASSSTTTRDEQYF. The CDR3 bases are TGTGCCAGCAGCTCCACAACTACTAGAGACGAGCAGTACTTC.